This T cell receptor beta chain emerged from a study of T cell changes during pregnancy in multiple sclerosis. Measured with immunoSEQ multiplex PCR; TCRdb has only the in-frame clones, and not every one. Of about 50,000 clones in the sample, 94% are singletons; the top ten hold around 5%. This CDR3 region has 18 residues. Trimming cost V 4 bases and J 3 bases; bases outside gene matches: 15. CDR1 SGDLS and CDR2 YYNGEE come from the germline V gene. This sample comprised CD8+ T cells from peripheral blood mononuclear cells, obtained before pregnancy. The chain recombines TRBV9 with TRBJ2-1; 8 nucleotides line up with TRBD2. This TCR derives from a female donor with multiple sclerosis, enrolled in a pregnancy study. The CDR3 sequence is CASSLRGGRPVGYNEQFF. The CDR3 DNA reads TGTGCCAGCAGCCTCCGGGGGGGGCGGCCGGTAGGCTACAATGAGCAGTTCTTC.